This T cell receptor beta chain came from a study of T cells in Graves' hyperthyroidism and ophthalmopathy. Regions amplified from RNA transcripts were the TCR beta CDR3 regions. The HTBI primer set drove a first-round RT-PCR of the TCR CDR3. TCRdb processed the multiplex PCR reads anew with MiXCR; each CDR3 protein has one entry. This sample has hundreds of thousands of distinct CDR3 sequences, with about 19% found just once. Germline loops: CDR1 LNHDA, CDR2 SQIVND (reference sequence). CDR3 size: 14 residues. Trimming removed 5 bases from V and 5 bases from J, with 15 bases in between. This TCR was sampled from a woman younger than 30 with Graves' hyperthyroidism. The chain is built from TRBV19 and TRBJ1-1; possibly TRBD1 for D (5 bases). Sequencing was performed on blood. CDR3 nucleotides: TGTGCCAGTAGTGTAACAGGAGGTAGGACTGAAGCTTTCTTT. Translated: CASSVTGGRTEAFF.